This T cell receptor (beta chain) comes out of a study of CD8 T cells in Susac syndrome (dated by TCRdb to between 2018 and 2021). As for the study more broadly: Whether CD8+ T cell activation and differentiation in Susac syndrome was antigen driven was tested using repertoire sequencing. The study compared CD8+ T cell repertoire clonality among about a dozen healthy donors, around 14 Susac syndrome patients and approximately 16 multiple sclerosis patients. Findings and caveats that apply to the study as a whole: The number of individuals in the TCR sequencing and HLA analysis was recognized as being relatively small.

With respect to this clonotype: The specificity of this receptor is unknown. No base qualities exist here, and no much larger clone lies one base off it.

High-throughput TCR beta sequencing profiled peripheral blood CD8+ and CD4+ T cells from healthy donors, Susac syndrome patients and multiple sclerosis patients. Healthy donors were age- and sex-matched controls. CD8+ TEMRA cells were enriched by FACS, while bulk CD8+ and CD4+ T cells were purified by magnetic negative isolation. Blood was collected in EDTA tubes and processed within 24 hours, with PBMCs isolated through density gradient centrifugation. PBMCs destined for TCR sequencing were cryopreserved in liquid nitrogen and later thawed in a 37 °C water bath. Purity of sorted or isolated CD4+, CD8+ and CD8+ TEMRA cells was at least 90%. RNA was extracted using the RNeasy kit, and about 0.5 to 1 ug of the RNA was reverse transcribed with random hexamers. The immunoSEQ multiplex PCR assay, which covers 54 Vbeta and 13 Jbeta segments, was used to amplify TCR beta CDR3 regions. Bias from PCR amplification was corrected by using a synthetic template baseline for primer optimization and for computational correction. Processing in the source paper ran as follows. Reads were annotated to V, D and J genes according to IMGT and were analyzed with immunoSEQ Analyzer, with only productive sequences retained. To calculate clonality, Shannon entropy was normalized by log2 of the number of productive unique sequences and then subtracted from one. For each patient and control, public and private clones were evaluated among the 100 most prevalent clones. A clone was defined as Susac-specific if it was absent from the healthy and MS cohorts, from some 980 published viral clones and from other ImmuneACCESS disease sequences. TCRdb redid the processing of the public reads, applying fastp at Q25 and MiXCR, and retained in-frame beta chains. Each CDR3 protein gets just one entry, which takes the most common genes and DNA from the rows behind it. TCRdb assigned the V and J calls; the authors' analysis was not used. This sample comprises some 80,000 distinct CDR3 sequences, about 94% of them detected only once. Roughly 0.26% of the sample rests with the top ten.

V lost 5 bases and J lost 2 bases; the stretch between them is 9 bases long. Including the terminal cysteine and phenylalanine, the CDR3 comprises 13 residues. Only CDR3 DNA remains: 39 bases, in frame from the first base. The chain is made from TRBV12-3 or TRBV12-4 and TRBJ1-2; TRBD1 is a weak D gene call, 6 bases matching. Input material: CD8+ T cells from PBMCs. This sequence was found in a human donor in good health. The DNA sequence reads TGTGCCAGCAGTACCGGGGGCAACTATGGCTACACCTTC. It encodes CASSTGGNYGYTF.